This T cell receptor beta chain was captured by sequencing in a study of Graves' ophthalmopathy and Graves' hyperthyroidism. General study findings and limits: Sensitivity reached roughly 88% and specificity about 80% for a 13-signature model separating ophthalmopathy from stable hyperthyroidism.

The authors amplified TCR beta CDR3 regions from RNA transcripts. Second-round multiplex PCR came after a first-round RT-PCR that employed HTBI primers. TCRdb reprocessed the multiplex PCR reads with MiXCR, giving one entry per CDR3 protein. The data show around 1.1 million distinct CDR3 sequences, about two fifths seen once. Trimming pared 2 bases from V and 3 bases from J, leaving 12 bases between. The CDR3 is made up of 15 amino acids. From germline, CDR1 is SGHRS and CDR2 YFSETQ. Uncontrolled infections, other autoimmune diseases, pregnancy or lactation barred patients from enrollment. Each diagnosis was determined on the basis of clinical symptoms, serum thyroxine, TRAb, thyroid ultrasound and orbital computed tomography. This clonotype was seen more than once but under ten times. What it binds is unknown.

The chain joins TRBV5-1 to TRBJ1-5; D not certain. The specimen was peripheral blood or thyroid tissue (not recorded which). The origin of this receptor is an adult man with Graves' hyperthyroidism. CDR3 nucleotide sequence: TGCGCCAGCAGCTTAAGGCAGGCCCTCAATCAGCCCCAGCATTTT. Its translation is CASSLRQALNQPQHF.